The clone carrying this T cell receptor (beta chain) was recorded once. The CDR3 is 11 amino acids. V lost 3 bases and J lost 4, with 7 bases in between. Germline CDR1 DFQATT, CDR2 SNEGSKA (reference sequence). The data were obtained in a study of CD8 T cells in Susac syndrome. RNA totalling roughly 0.45 to 1 ug underwent reverse transcription with random hexamers. From the immunoSEQ multiplex PCR reads, TCRdb called clonotypes with MiXCR, one entry per CDR3 protein. This sample yields tens of thousands of distinct CDR3 sequences, of which 94% are seen a single time; roughly 0.24% belongs to the top ten.

The chain recombines TRBV20-1 with TRBJ2-7, with D maybe TRBD2 (5 bases). Sequencing was performed on CD8+ T cells from PBMCs. This TCR came from a human donor in good health. The CDR3 nucleotides are TGCAGTGCTAGTGAGGGTTACGAGCAGTACTTC. Amino acids: CSASEGYEQYF.